Described below is a single T cell receptor (beta chain) sequence and its context. These data are taken from a study of blood T cell repertoires in COVID-19. On the study more broadly: The United States, Italy and Spain provided the acute and convalescent COVID-19 samples. PBMCs, B-cell-depleted T cells, or T cells provided the cDNA or gDNA that made up the material.

Recruitment covered about 26 US areas and drew participants whose ages spanned 18 to 89 years. In the authors' workflow: Nucleated cell counts were estimated from reference gene primer amplification. Sequencing used immunoSEQ multiplex PCR; TCRdb keeps in-frame clones, though not all of them. The DNA gave D and trimming, while V, J and clone size come from that table. This sample yields 300,000 or so clones, of which roughly 86% are seen a single time; roughly 2.9% belongs to the top ten. CDR1 is MNHEY and CDR2 is SVGAGI in the germline V gene. This CDR3 is 14 amino acids long. Trimming left V 0 bases short and J 0 bases short, with 6 bases between.

The receptor comes from a woman aged 45-65 years who had been exposed to COVID-19. The sequenced material came from PBMCs or T cells enriched from blood (not recorded which). The chain uses TRBV6-5 and TRBJ2-7; the D is unclear. CDR3 amino acids: CASSYSPVSYEQYF. The CDR3 DNA follows: TGTGCCAGCAGTTACTCGCCGGTCTCCTACGAGCAGTACTTC.